The T cell receptor beta chain under discussion was sequenced for a study of T cell responses to AZD1222 COVID-19 vaccine. Study-level findings and limits: Donors, mostly white British, included more females; clonal diversity was possibly underestimated.

On this clone itself: The antigen remains unidentified.

Losses at the gene ends were 6 bases for V and 8 bases for J; bases not matched to a gene: 9. The CDR3 runs 14 residues. Germline values: CDR1 SGHRS, CDR2 YFSETQ. This table comes from immunoSEQ multiplex PCR, and its TCRdb copy is limited to in-frame clones, with some not included. In the table there are approximately 110,000 clones, roughly 90% of which are singletons. This receptor was identified in an adult who received the AZD1222 COVID-19 vaccine. The sample consisted of peripheral blood, taken 28 days after the second AZD1222 dose. This chain uses TRBV5-1 with TRBJ2-7; 12 bases align to TRBD1. In nucleotides, the CDR3 is TGCGCCAGCACTACCGGGACAGGGGGCATTAAGCAGTACTTC. Translating it yields CASTTGTGGIKQYF.